This TCR beta chain was recovered during a study of T cells in Graves' hyperthyroidism and ophthalmopathy. Overall study: Peripheral blood was acquired at first diagnosis, ahead of any therapy whatsoever.

Amplified TCR beta CDR3 regions came from RNA transcripts. First-round RT-PCR of the TCR CDR3 relied on the HTBI primer set. One entry per CDR3 protein, called by TCRdb with MiXCR from the multiplex PCR reads. The data hold about 400,000 distinct CDR3 sequences, with 25% observed a single time. Uncontrolled infection, other autoimmune disease, pregnancy or lactation disqualified patients from enrolment. For the diagnoses, clinical symptoms, serum thyroxine and TRAb, thyroid ultrasound and orbital computed tomography were used. The CDR3 is 13 amino acids. V lost 4 bases, J lost 4 bases, and 6 bases stayed unmatched. CDR1 is SQVTM, CDR2 ANQGSEA, per germline. With respect to this clonotype: The conserved final phenylalanine or tryptophan is absent from the CDR3, which likely points to a read error.

Specimen: blood. The chain combines TRBV29-1 with TRBJ2-7, with 8 bases matching TRBD2. The sequence came from a man aged 45-65 years with Graves' hyperthyroidism. The CDR3 bases are TGCAGCGTTGTTATGGCTAGCGGGTACGAGCAGTACCTC. Its protein product is CSVVMASGYEQYL.